Below are 30 T cell receptor beta chains sequenced from a single sample in a study of PD-L1 blockade in urothelial cancer (TCRdb year 2017). The library was produced with the immunoSEQ multiplex PCR assay. TCRdb took this table from immuneACCESS and kept in-frame rearrangements with V and J called. Such tables lack part of the clones; where checked against another copy, unresolved V genes explain under half of the gap, and the rest is unexplained. The sample includes about 52,000 clones, with approximately 77% observed a single time. The ten most abundant clones make up more than 3.5% of the sample. Material: PBMCs, obtained around atezolizumab (anti-PD-L1) treatment. These receptors originate from a man in his 70s with urothelial cancer.

The CDR3 DNA is TGTGCCAGCAGCCAAGGTTTTCTGGCTAGTAAGTACTTC. Translating gives CASSQGFLASKYF. This chain uses TRBV14 with TRBJ2-7; D is ambiguous. V was clipped by 1 base and J by 11 bases, with 15 bases between them. CDR3 length: 13 residues. CDR1 and CDR2 (germline): SGHDN, FVKESK.

There are a few counts of this clone. V is TRBV7-9 and J is TRBJ2-5; no firm D call. The V end was cut by 1 base, the J end by 1 base, with 10 bases between. Looked up from germline, CDR1 is SEHNR and CDR2 is FQNEAQ (reference sequence). The CDR3 extends over 15 amino acids. The CDR3 loop reads CASSLGGSFQETQYF. Here the CDR3 DNA reads TGTGCCAGCAGCTTAGGAGGCAGTTTCCAAGAGACCCAGTACTTC.

This clone was seen a few times. The rearrangement uses TRBV9 and TRBJ2-2; 8 bases agree with TRBD2. The germline V gene encodes CDR1 SGDLS and CDR2 YYNGEE. The CDR3 is 15 amino acids. V was pared by 0 bases and J by 3 bases, with 1 base of the junction left unmatched. CDR3 coding DNA: TGTGCCAGCAGCGTAGGCGGGGGGTACACCGGGGAGCTGTTTTTT. Its protein product is CASSVGGGYTGELFF.

The V gene is TRBV7-2, the J gene TRBJ1-1; 7 bases fit TRBD1. V lost 2 bases and J lost 1; bases outside the gene matches: 7. The CDR3 covers 16 residues. Germline values: CDR1 SGHTA, CDR2 FQGNSA. CDR3 in DNA: TGTGCCAGCAGCTTAATGACAGGGCGGGGGAACACTGAAGCTTTCTTT. It translates to CASSLMTGRGNTEAFF.

The rearrangement joins TRBV21-1 to TRBJ2-7; the listed D gene, TRBD1, was not tested against the DNA. TRBV21-1 is classified as a pseudogene. This CDR3 region has 12 residues. The CDR3 protein is CASSKKGAPLYF. The CDR3 DNA is TGTGCCAGCAGCAAAAAGGGGGCGCCGCTGTACTTC.

This sequence joins TRBV5-4 and TRBJ2-2, with 7 positions matching TRBD2. The CDR3 totals 14 residues. Per the germline V gene, CDR1 is SGHNT and CDR2 is YYREEE (reference sequence). Trimming at V came to 6 bases and at J to 6 bases, leaving 8 bases not matched to a gene. As DNA, the CDR3 is TGTGCCAGCACTCGGGGAGGGCCATCCGGGGAGCTGTTTTTT. Encoded protein: CASTRGGPSGELFF.

This chain joins TRBV21-1 and TRBJ2-7; the table's D call, TRBD1, has no DNA check behind it. TRBV21-1 is classified as a pseudogene. This CDR3 comprises 18 residues. CDR3 coding DNA: TGTGCCAGCAGCAAAAAGGTCCGCACGACAGGGTGGCCCTACGAGCAGTACTTC. Protein: CASSKKVRTTGWPYEQYF.

The chain links TRBV18 to TRBJ2-7, with D tentatively TRBD2 (5 bases). V gave up 1 base and J gave up 0 bases, with 13 bases separating them. Germline loops: CDR1 KGHSH, CDR2 LQKENI. The CDR3 totals 16 residues. The CDR3 bases are TGTGCCAGCTCACCACGGGTCGGGGAGAGCTCCTACGAGCAGTACTTC. It codes for CASSPRVGESSYEQYF.

V gene TRBV14 combines with J gene TRBJ2-3; 7 nucleotides align to TRBD1. The V gene's germline CDR1 is SGHDN and CDR2 FVKESK. V lost 5 bases, J lost 3 bases, and 11 bases stayed unmatched. The CDR3 has 16 residues. As DNA, the CDR3 is TGTGCCAGCAGCACTGGGACAGACCTTTGGACAGATACGCAGTATTTT. Translating gives CASSTGTDLWTDTQYF.

The chain carries TRBV9 and TRBJ1-1, with D uncertain. V shed 0 bases and J shed 4 bases, with 10 bases lying between them. CDR3 length equals 14 residues. Germline lookup yields CDR1 SGDLS and CDR2 YYNGEE. CDR3 coding DNA: TGTGCCAGCAGCGTAGCTACTGGAGGCACTGAAGCTTTCTTT. Amino acids: CASSVATGGTEAFF.

This clone showed up just once. J is TRBJ2-5 and V is TRBV27; TRBD2 matches at 11 bases. This CDR3 comprises 16 residues. Germline loops: CDR1 MNHEY, CDR2 SMNVEV (reference sequence). After removal of 3 bases from V and 1 base from J, the junction contained 4 bases not matched to a gene. Here the CDR3 reads CASSLFTSGGQETQYF. CDR3 sequence (DNA): TGTGCCAGCAGTTTGTTTACTAGCGGGGGCCAAGAGACCCAGTACTTC.

This clone has only a few counts. V gene TRBV6-5 combines with J gene TRBJ1-3; 7 bases align to TRBD1. The V gene end was trimmed by 4 bases and the J gene end by 2 bases; junction bases not matched to a gene: 8. CDR3 length equals 16 residues. The germline gives CDR1 MNHEY, CDR2 SVGAGI. CDR3 nucleotides: TGTGCCAGCAGTTCGAATTCTAGGGGGCCTGGAAACACCATATATTTT. Its translation is CASSSNSRGPGNTIYF.

This chain joins TRBV9 and TRBJ2-1; D is possibly TRBD2 (6 bases). This CDR3 comprises 14 residues. Trimming left V 4 bases short and J 3 bases short, with 11 bases between. Per germline, CDR1 SGDLS and CDR2 YYNGEE. CDR3: CASSPVGGYNEQFF. Here the CDR3 DNA reads TGTGCCAGCAGCCCGGTGGGAGGCTACAATGAGCAGTTCTTC.

This clone was observed a single time. V usage is TRBV30 and J usage is TRBJ2-5, with D possibly TRBD1 on 5 matching bases. There are 12 residues in the CDR3. V lost 5 bases to trimming and J lost 5 bases, with 12 bases between them. CDR1 GTSNPN and CDR2 SVGIG come from the germline V gene (reference sequence). The CDR3 DNA reads TGTGCCTGGGGGGCTCAAGGGGAGACCCAGTACTTC. Amino acids: CAWGAQGETQYF.

The CDR3 nucleotides are TGTGCCAGCAGTTTACGGGACACGGTGGTGGGGGAGCAGTACTTC. This translates into CASSLRDTVVGEQYF. The gene calls are TRBV6-1 and TRBJ2-7; a weak D match, TRBD1 (6 bases). The CDR3 is 15 residues long. The V and J ends lost 5 bases and 7 bases respectively, with 21 bases between them. The V gene's germline CDR1 is MNHNS and CDR2 SASEGT.

The chain joins TRBV19 to TRBJ1-2; D remains unclear. Trimming removed 3 bases at V and 4 bases at J, with 12 bases between. Looked up from germline, CDR1 is LNHDA and CDR2 is SQIVND (reference sequence). The CDR3 extends over 14 amino acids. The CDR3 is CASSIPGIGYGYTF. The CDR3 nucleotides read TGTGCCAGTAGTATTCCGGGGATCGGCTATGGCTACACCTTC.

V gene TRBV7-2 combines with J gene TRBJ2-1; tentative D call: TRBD2 (6 bases). V shed 0 bases and J shed 6 bases, with 12 bases lying between them. Germline V lookup: CDR1 SGHTA, CDR2 FQGNSA. The CDR3 length is 15 residues. The CDR3: CASSLAGGPVNEQFF. In DNA, the CDR3 is TGTGCCAGCAGCTTAGCCGGAGGGCCTGTCAATGAGCAGTTCTTC.

The chain combines TRBV7-2 with TRBJ2-3; 12 nucleotides agree with TRBD2. V was clipped by 5 bases and J by 6 bases; unmatched bases: 9. Germline assignment: CDR1 SGHTA and CDR2 FQGNSA. The CDR3 consists of 16 residues. The CDR3 spells CASSLRTSGAFDTQYF. The DNA for the CDR3 is TGTGCCAGCAGCCTCAGGACTAGCGGGGCCTTTGATACGCAGTATTTT.

The chain is built from TRBV18 and TRBJ1-1; 11 nucleotides line up with TRBD1. V was pared by 5 bases and J by 5 bases, with 7 bases of the junction left unmatched. The CDR3 totals 15 residues. CDR1 is KGHSH and CDR2 is LQKENI in the germline V gene. The CDR3 reads CASSSGTGGRTEAFF. In nucleotides, the CDR3 is TGTGCCAGCTCATCGGGGACAGGGGGAAGGACTGAAGCTTTCTTT.

This sequence joins TRBV7-9 and TRBJ1-2; D is undetermined. The V gene's germline CDR1 is SEHNR and CDR2 FQNEAQ (reference sequence). CDR3 length equals 14 residues. Trimming stripped 5 bases from V and 8 bases from J, with 18 bases between. The DNA for the CDR3 is TGTGCCAGCAGCCCGGCTGAGCAAGGGAGCGGCTACACCTTC. This gives the protein CASSPAEQGSGYTF. Filled out from reference TRBV7-9 and TRBJ1-2, the complete variable domain reads DTGVSQNPRHKITKRGQNVTFRCDPISEHNRLYWYRQTLGQGPEFLTYFQNEAQLEKSRLLSDRFSAERPKGSFSTLEIQRTEQGDSAMYLCASSPAEQGSGYTFGSGTRLTVV.

The chain employs TRBV5-6 and TRBJ1-2; 7 bases are a match to TRBD1. Germline V lookup: CDR1 SGHDT, CDR2 YYEEEE. This CDR3 region has 15 residues. The trim removed 1 base at V and 8 bases at J, leaving 11 bases unmatched. CDR3 DNA: TGTGCCAGCAGCTTGAGGGAGACAGGGTCTCTCGGCTACACCTTC. This gives the protein CASSLRETGSLGYTF.

V and J are TRBV29-1 and TRBJ2-3, with 8 bases aligning to TRBD2. The V and J ends lost 0 bases and 5 bases, in that order; junction bases with no gene match: 4. Germline CDR1 is SQVTM and CDR2 is ANQGSEA. The CDR3 has 14 amino acids. Written as DNA, the CDR3 is TGCAGCGTTGAAGAAGGACTAGCAGGAGATACGCAGTATTTT. Translated: CSVEEGLAGDTQYF.

The chain links TRBV7-8 to TRBJ2-7; 13 bases map to TRBD2. This CDR3 comprises 16 residues. Germline loops: CDR1 SGHVS, CDR2 FQNEAQ. V was pared by 5 bases and J by 4 bases, with 8 bases of the junction left unmatched. The CDR3 DNA sequence: TGTGCCAGCAGCGCCTATAGACTAGCGGGAGGTTACGAGCAGTACTTC. Residues: CASSAYRLAGGYEQYF.

The chain employs TRBV19 and TRBJ1-2; D is uncertain. V was pared by 6 bases and J by 6 bases, with 14 bases between. Germline assignment: CDR1 LNHDA and CDR2 SQIVND (reference sequence). The CDR3 contains 13 residues. The chain's CDR3 is CASRQTTANGYTF. CDR3 in DNA: TGTGCCAGTAGACAGACCACCGCGAATGGCTACACCTTC.

The chain uses TRBV29-1 and TRBJ2-5; 8 nucleotides match TRBD2. This CDR3 is built from 13 residues. The germline CDR1 and CDR2 sequences are SQVTM and ANQGSEA. Losses at the gene ends were 3 bases for V and 5 bases for J; bases not matched to a gene: 5. DNA for the CDR3: TGCAGCGTTGACTGGCGGGGGGCCGAGACCCAGTACTTC. Translating gives CSVDWRGAETQYF.

J is TRBJ1-1 and V is TRBV28; 11 positions match TRBD1. Trimming removed 7 bases from V and 11 bases from J; junction bases left unmatched: 15. Germline V gene sequence: CDR1 MDHEN, CDR2 SYDVKM. The CDR3 covers 15 residues. The CDR3: CASIRGTGGKGRAFF. The DNA of the CDR3 is TGTGCCAGCATCCGCGGGACAGGGGGAAAAGGGAGGGCTTTCTTT.

The chain carries TRBV18 and TRBJ2-1; D remains unclear. The CDR3 is 14 residues long. V lost 3 bases and J lost 8, with 14 bases in between. Looked up from germline, CDR1 is KGHSH and CDR2 is LQKENI. As DNA, the CDR3 is TGTGCCAGCTCACCGAGGAGTTCAGACGATGAGCAGTTCTTC. Translation: CASSPRSSDDEQFF.

The chain couples TRBV9 to TRBJ2-7, with a weak D call TRBD1 (5 bases). This CDR3 has 14 residues. CDR1 and CDR2 from the germline V gene are SGDLS and YYNGEE. Between the trimmed V and J ends, which lost 2 bases and 6 bases, there was a span of 15 bases. CDR3 sequence: CASSVGRSSGEQYF. CDR3 DNA sequence: TGTGCCAGCAGCGTGGGGCGAAGTTCCGGCGAGCAGTACTTC.

This clone appeared once. This chain uses TRBV27 with TRBJ2-3; a possible D gene is TRBD1 (5 bases). Per the germline V gene, CDR1 is MNHEY and CDR2 is SMNVEV (reference sequence). The CDR3 is 15 amino acids. The V end lost 3 bases, the J end lost 0 bases, and 10 bases lay between the germline ends. Here the CDR3 reads CASSFRQTSTDTQYF. The CDR3 DNA reads TGTGCCAGCAGTTTTAGACAGACTAGCACAGATACGCAGTATTTT.

The V gene is TRBV7-2, the J gene TRBJ2-3; TRBD2 matches at 7 bases. Germline-derived CDR1 and CDR2 are SGHTA and FQGNSA. The J segment lost 0 bases and the V segment lost 5 bases, leaving 14 bases of the junction unmatched. The CDR3 sequence is 18 residues long. CDR3 residues: CASSIRGGATSSTDTQYF. The DNA of the CDR3 is TGTGCCAGCAGCATCCGGGGAGGGGCAACCTCTAGCACAGATACGCAGTATTTT.